This TCR beta chain was found in a study of blood T cell repertoires in COVID-19. Study in general: Material from acute and convalescent COVID-19 was sourced from the United States, Italy and Spain. The cDNA or gDNA used as material had been derived from T cells, B-cell-depleted T cells, or PBMCs.

Methods used by the authors: For nucleated cells, counts were estimated from reference gene primer amplification. The repertoire was sequenced with immunoSEQ multiplex PCR; TCRdb's copy has only in-frame clones and lacks some. V, J and clone size reflect that table, while D and trimming were determined from the DNA. The repertoire consists of roughly 40,000 clones, with about 80% occurring once and the leading ten covering around 17%. The CDR3 length is 16 residues. Trimming took off 4 bases at V and 2 bases at J, with 16 bases between the two ends. Germline assignment: CDR1 SGHTA and CDR2 FQGNSA. This clonotype originated in a man in his 70s with acute or convalescent COVID-19. The material sequenced was peripheral blood. The chain recombines TRBV7-2 with TRBJ2-3; possibly TRBD1 for D (6 bases). DNA of the CDR3: TGTGCCAGCAGCTCAGATCTAGGGACATACACAGATACGCAGTATTTT. It codes for CASSSDLGTYTDTQYF.